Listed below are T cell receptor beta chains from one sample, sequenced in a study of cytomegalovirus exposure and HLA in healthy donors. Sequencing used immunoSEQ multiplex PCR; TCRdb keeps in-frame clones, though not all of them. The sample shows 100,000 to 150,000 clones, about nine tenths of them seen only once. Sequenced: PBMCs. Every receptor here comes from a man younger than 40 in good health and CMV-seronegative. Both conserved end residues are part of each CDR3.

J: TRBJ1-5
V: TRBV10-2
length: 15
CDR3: CASSDRGQGYQPQHF

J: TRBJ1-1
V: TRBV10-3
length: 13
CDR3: CAISGTLNTEAFF

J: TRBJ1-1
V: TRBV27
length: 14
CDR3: CASSATGPNTEAFF

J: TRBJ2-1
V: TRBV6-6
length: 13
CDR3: CASSLGGGLEQFF

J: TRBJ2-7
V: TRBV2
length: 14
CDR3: CASSEWTGGYEQYF

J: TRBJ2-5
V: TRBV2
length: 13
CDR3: CASLGVVGETQYF

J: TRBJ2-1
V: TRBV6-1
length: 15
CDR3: CASSNFLGQTVEQFF

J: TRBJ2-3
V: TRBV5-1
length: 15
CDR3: CASSQLGGTADTQYF

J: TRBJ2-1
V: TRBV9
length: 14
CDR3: CASSVDPGNNEQFF

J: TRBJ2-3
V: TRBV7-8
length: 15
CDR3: CASSLGLAVTDTQYF

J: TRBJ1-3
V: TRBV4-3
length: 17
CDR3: CASSQDRDKRPGNTIYF

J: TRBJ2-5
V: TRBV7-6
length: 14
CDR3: CASSLWGTQETQYF

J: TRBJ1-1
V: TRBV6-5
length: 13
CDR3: CASSYQLNTEAFF

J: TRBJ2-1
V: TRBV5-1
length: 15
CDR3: CASSKRTGVMNEQFF

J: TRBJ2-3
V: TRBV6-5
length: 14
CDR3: CASTRSGSTDTQYF

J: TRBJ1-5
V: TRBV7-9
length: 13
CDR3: CASSPGGGQPQHF

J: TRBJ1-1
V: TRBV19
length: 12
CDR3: CASSRGDAEAFF

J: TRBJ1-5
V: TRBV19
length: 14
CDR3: CASSSQGVRQPQHF

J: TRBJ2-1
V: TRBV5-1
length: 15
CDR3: CASSWTSGAGNEQFF

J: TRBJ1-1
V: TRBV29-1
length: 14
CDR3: CSAPSRDRATEAFF

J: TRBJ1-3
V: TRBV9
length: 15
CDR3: CASSRDRPSGNTIYF

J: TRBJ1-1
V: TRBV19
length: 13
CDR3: CAISDRPNTEAFF

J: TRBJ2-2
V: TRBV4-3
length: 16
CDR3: CASSRPGQGQTGELFF

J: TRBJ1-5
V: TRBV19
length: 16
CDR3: CASSIATFRGNQPQHF

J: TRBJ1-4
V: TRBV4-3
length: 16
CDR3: CASSQDLRQGSEKLFF

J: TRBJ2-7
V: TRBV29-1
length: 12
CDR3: CSVEGRTYEQYF

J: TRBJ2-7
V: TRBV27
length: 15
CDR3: CASSLTGTGNYEQYF

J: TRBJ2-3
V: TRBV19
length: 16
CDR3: CASSIVSGGLTNTQYF

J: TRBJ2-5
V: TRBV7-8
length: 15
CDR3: CASSPSALWRETQYF

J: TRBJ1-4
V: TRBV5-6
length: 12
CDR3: CASSPLVGVQFF

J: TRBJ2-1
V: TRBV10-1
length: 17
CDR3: CASRERVGLAGGSEQFF

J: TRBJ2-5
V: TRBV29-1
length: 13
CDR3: CSVLAGDGETQYF

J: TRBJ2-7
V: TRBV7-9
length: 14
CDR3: CASSLDYTTYEQYF

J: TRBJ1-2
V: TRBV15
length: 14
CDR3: CATSRNRGNYGYTF

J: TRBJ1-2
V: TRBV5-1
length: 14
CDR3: CASSRPQGDYGYTF

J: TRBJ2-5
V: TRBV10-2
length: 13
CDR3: CASRPGLQETQYF

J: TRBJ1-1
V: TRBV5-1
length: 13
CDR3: CASSLGEDTEAFF

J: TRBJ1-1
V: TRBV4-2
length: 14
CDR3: CASSQDGRGLEAFF

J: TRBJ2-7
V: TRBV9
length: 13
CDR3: CASSVYRGYEQYF

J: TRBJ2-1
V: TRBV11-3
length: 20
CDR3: CASSLDARGRGIIPYNEQFF

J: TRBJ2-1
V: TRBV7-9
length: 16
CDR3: CASNPGGPNSYNEQFF

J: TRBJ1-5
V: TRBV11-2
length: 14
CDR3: CASSFGQGTQPQHF

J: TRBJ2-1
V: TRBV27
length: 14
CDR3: CASSFGTEINEQFF

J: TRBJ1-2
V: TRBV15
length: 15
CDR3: CATSRVLTGDYGYTF

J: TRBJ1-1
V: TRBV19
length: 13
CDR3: CASSSTGGTEAFF

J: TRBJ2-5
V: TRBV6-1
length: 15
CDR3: CASTLTTGGTETQYF

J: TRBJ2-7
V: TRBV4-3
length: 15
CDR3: CASSQLGGGVYEQYF

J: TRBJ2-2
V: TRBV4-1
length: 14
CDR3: CASSQDRNTGELFF

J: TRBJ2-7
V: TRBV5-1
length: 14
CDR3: CASSPGQGAYEQYF

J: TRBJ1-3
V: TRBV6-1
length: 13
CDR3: CASSAGVENTIYF

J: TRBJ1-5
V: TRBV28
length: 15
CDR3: CASSSSGQGVQPQHF

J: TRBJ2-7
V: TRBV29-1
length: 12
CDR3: CSVAGTTYEQYF

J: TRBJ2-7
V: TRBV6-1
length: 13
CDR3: CASSEVRGGEQYF

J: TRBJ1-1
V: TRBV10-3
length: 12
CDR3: CAIREGRGEAFF

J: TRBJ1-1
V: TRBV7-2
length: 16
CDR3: CASSFGSVWGRTEAFF

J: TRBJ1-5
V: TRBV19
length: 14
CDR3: CASSRGQGNQPQHF

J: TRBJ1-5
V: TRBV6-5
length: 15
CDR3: CASSPRTGEDQPQHF